A selection of T cell receptor beta chains follows, all from one sample in a study of T-cell memory formation after mild COVID-19. TCRdb passed the 5' RACE reads through MiXCR, listing each CDR3 protein once. The repertoire holds roughly 35,000 distinct CDR3 sequences, with over 20% as singletons. What was sequenced was PBMCs or a T cell subset sorted from them (not recorded which). The source is an adult who had mild COVID-19 (a few samples of this study predate the infection). Cell type and time point are not known. The CDR3 runs from the conserved cysteine through the conserved F or W. The D gene is left open where the match is weak. Clone size is given for some rows only: seen once, a few or many times, or a class if the clone is expanded.

d_gene	abundance	v_gene	j_gene	CDR3nt	CDR3aa
NA	many	TRBV4-1	TRBJ2-7	TGCGCCAGCAGCCAAACTATCATAAGCTCCTACGAGCAGTACTTC	CASSQTIISSYEQYF
NA	NA	TRBV20-1	TRBJ2-3	TGCAGTGCTAGAGCGAGGGGGGGCTTTCGCACAGATACGCAGTATTTT	CSARARGGFRTDTQYF
TRBD2	NA	TRBV20-1	TRBJ2-7	TGCAGTGCTATTAGACTAGCGGGTCTCTACTACGAGCAGTACTTC	CSAIRLAGLYYEQYF
TRBD1	many	TRBV4-3	TRBJ1-4	TGCGCCAGCAGCCGTGGACAGGGAACGAATAAGTATGAAAAACTGTTTTTT	CASSRGQGTNKYEKLFF
NA	many	TRBV9	TRBJ2-7	TGTGCCAGCAGCGTCGATCCGGTTACCTACGAGCAGTACTTC	CASSVDPVTYEQYF
TRBD2	many	TRBV20-1	TRBJ2-1	TGCAGTGCCGTCGGACTAGCGGGAGACAATGAGCAGTTCTTC	CSAVGLAGDNEQFF
NA	many	TRBV6-2/TRBV6-3	TRBJ1-5	TGTGCCAGCACTCCTCCGGGGACTCCTAATCAGCCCCAGCATTTT	CASTPPGTPNQPQHF
NA	NA	TRBV27	TRBJ1-4	TGTGCCAGAAGTTTATCGATCAAGGGGCATGAAAAACTGTTTTTT	CARSLSIKGHEKLFF
TRBD1	many	TRBV5-4	TRBJ2-2	TGTGCCAGCAGCACAAGGACAGGAACCGACACCGGGGAGCTGTTTTTT	CASSTRTGTDTGELFF
NA	few	TRBV1	TRBJ1-2	TGCACCAGCAGCCAAGAGGGGACAGGAGCCTCCTTTCCTCTTGGCTACACCTTC	CTSSQEGTGASFPLGYTF
NA	NA	TRBV7-6	TRBJ2-3	TGTGCCAGCAGCTTAGCCCGGACGACAGATACGCAGTATTTT	CASSLARTTDTQYF
NA	many	TRBV20-1	TRBJ2-1	TGCAGTGCTAGAGAGGGCGGCAGTCGCAATGAGCAGTTCTTC	CSAREGGSRNEQFF
NA	NA	TRBV3-1	TRBJ2-5	TGTGCCAGCAGCCAAGTCCCTGAGACCCAGTACTTC	CASSQVPETQYF
NA	NA	TRBV20-1	TRBJ2-3	TGCAGTGCTACTTCCCCGTCGGCGGATACGCAGTATTTT	CSATSPSADTQYF
NA	NA	TRBV6-5	TRBJ2-7	TGTGCCAGCAGTTACTTCTACGACTACGAGCAGTACTTC	CASSYFYDYEQYF
NA	many	TRBV5-1	TRBJ2-1	TGCGCCAGCAGCGTACAGGGTAGCTCCTACAATGAGCAGTTCTTC	CASSVQGSSYNEQFF
TRBD1	many	TRBV12-3/TRBV12-4	TRBJ2-1	TGTGCCAGCTCCCCGGGACAGGGGGAATACAATGAGCAGTTCTTC	CASSPGQGEYNEQFF
NA	NA	TRBV19	TRBJ1-1	TGTGCCAGTAGTATAGGTCTGAGCGGAGGTACTGAAGCTTTCTTT	CASSIGLSGGTEAFF
TRBD2	many	TRBV28	TRBJ2-5	TGTGCCAGCAGTTTACTAGCGGTCCAAGAGACCCAGTACTTC	CASSLLAVQETQYF
NA	NA	TRBV6-5	TRBJ1-1	TGTGCCAGCAGTTACACTTCGAACACTGAAGCTTTCTTT	CASSYTSNTEAFF
NA	many	TRBV12-3/TRBV12-4	TRBJ2-7	TGTGCCAGCAGTTTAATGGTCGGGAGCTACGAGCAGTACTTC	CASSLMVGSYEQYF
NA	many	TRBV4-1	TRBJ2-3	TGCGCCAGCAGCCAAGCGGGAAGCACAGATACGCAGTATTTT	CASSQAGSTDTQYF
TRBD1	many	TRBV9	TRBJ2-1	TGTGCCAGCAGCGCCGGGACAGGGTACAATGAGCAGTTCTTC	CASSAGTGYNEQFF
NA	many	TRBV4-2	TRBJ1-6	TGTGCCAGCAGCCAAGCAGGGATGGAGGATTCACCCCTCCACTTT	CASSQAGMEDSPLHF
TRBD2	many	TRBV9	TRBJ2-3	TGTGCCAGCAGCCGACTAGCGGGGGGGCGAGATACGCAGTATTTT	CASSRLAGGRDTQYF
NA	many	TRBV6-2/TRBV6-3	TRBJ2-1	TGTGCCAGCAGTTACTCGCTTAGCGTCCGAGGGAAAGAGCAGTTCTTC	CASSYSLSVRGKEQFF
TRBD1	many	TRBV12-3/TRBV12-4	TRBJ2-5	TGTGCCAGCAGTCCGGGACAGGGGCCAGGAGAGACCCAGTACTTC	CASSPGQGPGETQYF